Below are 22 T cell receptor beta chains sequenced from a single sample in a study of post-analysis software for immune sequencing data. Notes on the study in general: About five TRBV segments appeared more often in patients than in controls, and TRBV5-6, TRBV5-1 and TRBV20-1 were among these.

The antigens these receptors bind are not known. Prepared libraries of TCR beta cDNA carried unique molecular identifiers. TCRdb analysed the PCR reads with MiXCR anew, one entry per CDR3 protein. The profile covers some 700,000 distinct CDR3 sequences, with around 60% appearing a single time and approximately 10% taken by the ten largest. Specimen: blood. The receptors shown here come from a girl aged 2-9 years with multiple sclerosis.

This clonotype was seen a single time. V is TRBV20-1 and J is TRBJ2-1; 8 bases agree with TRBD2. The CDR3 runs to 14 residues. J gave up 4 bases and V 5 bases, and 7 bases lay outside the gene matches. Germline CDR1 reads DFQATT; CDR2 reads SNEGSKA (reference sequence). CDR3 residues: CSARQRERYNEQFF. The CDR3 DNA reads as TGCAGTGCTCGCCAGCGGGAGCGGTACAATGAGCAGTTCTTC.

V usage is TRBV29-1 and J usage is TRBJ2-1; TRBD2 aligns across 9 bases. The germline CDR1 and CDR2 sequences are SQVTM and ANQGSEA. The V and J ends lost 4 bases and 8 bases, in that order; junction bases with no gene match: 9. There are 14 residues in the CDR3. The CDR3 bases are TGCAGCGTTGGCGCGGGAGGGCCGGTAGATGAGCAGTTCTTC. Translating it yields CSVGAGGPVDEQFF.

Worth noting for this clonotype: Sequence at one end of the junction differs from germline and may be a read error. This chain connects TRBV19 to TRBJ2-5, with a weak D call TRBD1 (5 bases). The CDR3 has 13 amino acids. Per germline, CDR1 LNHDA and CDR2 SQIVND (reference sequence). CDR3 amino acids: CVSSMGREETQYF. The CDR3 bases are TGTGTCAGTAGTATGGGCAGGGAAGAGACCCAGTACTTC.

This clonotype was seen a single time. J is TRBJ2-1 and V is TRBV5-5; TRBD1 agrees at 12 bases. CDR1 and CDR2 (germline): SGHKS, YYEKEE (reference sequence). V was clipped by 4 bases and J by 5 bases; unmatched bases: 7. This CDR3 is 16 amino acids long. The CDR3 spells CASSPGTGGPNNEQFF. The CDR3 region has the DNA TGTGCCAGCAGCCCCGGGACAGGGGGCCCGAACAATGAGCAGTTCTTC. Full variable domain (missing parts from reference TRBV5-5 and TRBJ2-1): DAGVTQSPTHLIKTRGQQVTLRCSPISGHKSVSWYQQVLGQGPQFIFQYYEKEERGRGNFPDRFSARQFPNYSSELNVNALLLGDSALYLCASSPGTGGPNNEQFFGPGTRLTVL.

This clonotype was found a few times. The CDR3 loop is CSARGDTEAFF. For the CDR3, the DNA is TGCAGTGCTAGGGGCGACACTGAAGCTTTCTTT. The V gene is TRBV20-1, the J gene TRBJ1-1; D call uncertain. Trimming shortened V by 3 bases and J by 3 bases, and 5 bases separated the two germline ends. The CDR3 runs to 11 residues. Germline values: CDR1 DFQATT, CDR2 SNEGSKA (reference sequence).

This chain connects TRBV20-1 to TRBJ2-1; TRBD2 matches 13 bases. Germline loops: CDR1 DFQATT, CDR2 SNEGSKA (reference sequence). This CDR3 comprises 13 residues. V trimming: 6 bases; J trimming: 6 bases; junction bases outside the gene matches: 2. The CDR3 DNA follows: TGCAGTGCCGGACTAGCGGGAGTCAATGAGCAGTTCTTC. It specifies CSAGLAGVNEQFF.

The rearrangement uses TRBV10-1 and TRBJ2-7; no clear D. With the DNA end fitting TRBJ2-5 better, the J assignment may be wrong. The CDR3 has 13 residues. Germline loops: CDR1 WNHNN, CDR2 SYGVQD (reference sequence). CDR3 nucleotides: TGCGCCAGCAGTGCAACCCTACATGAGACCCAGTACTTC. As protein: CASSATLHETQYF.

The chain carries TRBV20-1 and TRBJ1-2, with TRBD1 matching 7 bases. The CDR3 is 12 amino acids. Germline V lookup: CDR1 DFQATT, CDR2 SNEGSKA (reference sequence). With V trimmed by 6 bases and J by 4 bases, 5 bases remained unmatched. CDR3 DNA: TGCAGTGCCACTGGGACAGCCTATGGCTACACCTTC. Protein: CSATGTAYGYTF.

This clonotype was seen more than once but under ten times. V usage is TRBV20-1 and J usage is TRBJ2-3, with D possibly matching TRBD1 (5 bases). Trimming stripped 0 bases from V and 2 bases from J, with 15 bases between. CDR1 and CDR2 from the germline V gene are DFQATT and SNEGSKA (reference sequence). The CDR3 is made up of 16 amino acids. The CDR3 coding sequence is TGCAGTGCTAGAGACTCATTGGGGCGGATCACAGATACGCAGTATTTT. It encodes CSARDSLGRITDTQYF.

The V call is TRBV4-1, the J call TRBJ2-1; possible D gene TRBD2, 5 bases. From germline, CDR1 is MGHRA and CDR2 YSYEKL. CDR3 length: 14 amino acids. Trimming cost V 3 bases and J 0 bases, with 6 bases left between them. The CDR3 nucleotides read TGCGCCAGCAGCCACGAGGGCTCCTACAATGAGCAGTTCTTC. Translated, it gives CASSHEGSYNEQFF.

The chain combines TRBV13 with TRBJ1-5; D unresolved. This CDR3 has 14 amino acids. Germline V lookup: CDR1 PRHDT, CDR2 FYEKMQ (reference sequence). Trimming left V 4 bases short and J 1 base short, with 8 bases between. The DNA of the CDR3 is TGTGCCAGCAGCTCGGGGAGAAGCAATCAGCCCCAGCATTTT. It encodes CASSSGRSNQPQHF.

V gene TRBV4-3 combines with J gene TRBJ2-3; tentatively, D is TRBD2 (6 bases). V lost 0 bases and J 1 base, leaving 17 bases between the germline ends. From germline, CDR1 is LGHNA and CDR2 YSLEER. This CDR3 region has 18 residues. CDR3 sequence (DNA): TGCGCCAGCAGCCAAGAGGAGGGACCAGGACTCGGCACAGATACGCAGTATTTT. Its translation is CASSQEEGPGLGTDTQYF.

The chain combines TRBV5-1 with TRBJ2-3; D uncertain. Trimming took 4 bases from V and 6 from J, leaving 15 bases between them. Germline V gene sequence: CDR1 SGHRS, CDR2 YFSETQ. This CDR3 comprises 14 residues. The CDR3: CASSASGTSDTQYF. The CDR3 DNA reads TGCGCCAGCAGCGCCTCTGGCACCTCCGATACGCAGTATTTT.

The chain joins TRBV20-1 to TRBJ2-7, with unresolved D. Gene TRBJ2-5 matches the end of the DNA better, so the J call may be wrong. Germline V lookup: CDR1 DFQATT, CDR2 SNEGSKA (reference sequence). The CDR3 spans 14 residues. The CDR3 loop reads CSARTTGSQETQYF. CDR3 DNA sequence: TGCAGTGCTAGAACCACGGGTTCCCAAGAGACCCAGTACTTC.

A few counts support this clonotype. This chain links TRBV29-1 with TRBJ2-7; 10 nucleotides line up with TRBD2. Germline V lookup: CDR1 SQVTM, CDR2 ANQGSEA. V shed 3 bases, J shed 2 bases, and the junction held 4 bases outside the gene matches. This CDR3 region has 14 residues. The DNA for the CDR3 is TGCAGCGTTGACTTGGGACTAGCGACCTACGAGCAGTACTTC. Translated, it gives CSVDLGLATYEQYF.

The chain is built from TRBV7-9 and TRBJ2-7; D unclear. The CDR3 is 11 residues long. Germline-derived CDR1 and CDR2 are SEHNR and FQNEAQ (reference sequence). The V end lost 8 bases, the J end lost 4 bases, and 9 bases lay between the germline ends. The CDR3 nucleotides are TGTGCCAGCGGAACGGAATACGAGCAGTACTTC. This encodes CASGTEYEQYF.

The V gene is TRBV12-3 or TRBV12-4, the J gene TRBJ2-3; D may correspond to TRBD1 or TRBD2 (6 bases each). The CDR3 consists of 15 residues. V was clipped by 3 bases and J by 11 bases, with 21 bases between them. This chain's CDR3 is CASSLMVGGTDVQYF. The DNA of the CDR3 is TGTGCCAGCAGTTTGATGGTGGGGGGCACAGATGTGCAGTATTTT.

A word on this clonotype: This is likely a read error, given that the CDR3 carries no conserved phenylalanine or tryptophan at its end. V usage is TRBV7-2 and J usage is TRBJ2-5; D is possibly TRBD1 (6 bases). Trimming shortened V by 2 bases and J by 2 bases, and 18 bases separated the two germline ends. Germline V gives CDR1 SGHTA, CDR2 FQGNSA. The CDR3 contains 17 residues. The CDR3 bases are TGTGCCAGCAGCTTACTACAGGGACATGCATTACAAGAGACCCAGTACTGC. Amino acid sequence: CASSLLQGHALQETQYC.

Here the CDR3 reads CASSPIAVTPGEQFF. CDR3 sequence (DNA): TGTGCCAGCAGTCCGATAGCGGTTACCCCGGGCGAGCAGTTCTTC. The V gene is TRBV6-2 or TRBV6-3, the J gene TRBJ2-1; the D gene is possibly TRBD2 (6 bases). The CDR3 consists of 15 residues. CDR1 and CDR2 (germline): MNHEY, SVGEGT. V dropped 5 bases and J dropped 10 bases, with 21 bases sitting between them.

This chain joins TRBV20-1 and TRBJ2-3; tentatively, D is TRBD2 (6 bases). The CDR3 runs 12 residues. Germline assignment: CDR1 DFQATT and CDR2 SNEGSKA (reference sequence). The germline V and J ends were trimmed by 6 bases and 8 bases, with 15 bases remaining between them. The CDR3 spells CSAPWAGFTQYF. The CDR3 DNA sequence: TGCAGTGCCCCTTGGGCGGGATTTACGCAGTATTTT.

This clonotype was observed a handful of times. This chain uses TRBV6-5 with TRBJ2-3; tentative D call: TRBD1 (5 bases). Trimming cost V 4 bases and J 0 bases, with 14 bases left between them. CDR1 is MNHEY and CDR2 is SVGAGI in the germline V gene. The length of the CDR3 is 16 residues. Here the CDR3 reads CASSFNGALSTDTQYF. For the CDR3, the DNA is TGTGCCAGCAGTTTCAATGGGGCACTGAGCACAGATACGCAGTATTTT.

V and J are TRBV10-3 and TRBJ2-6; TRBD1 is a possible D gene (6 bases). The germline V gene has CDR1 ENHRY and CDR2 SYGVKD. V dropped 3 bases and J dropped 0 bases, with 9 bases sitting between them. The CDR3 is 16 amino acids. CDR3 coding DNA: TGTGCCATCAGTGAAGGGGGTATCTCTGGGGCCAACGTCCTGACTTTC. It yields the protein CAISEGGISGANVLTF.